The present TCR beta chain was sequenced within a study of T cell responses to AZD1222 COVID-19 vaccine. The CDR3 totals 15 residues. Losses at the gene ends were 5 bases for V and 4 bases for J; bases not matched to a gene: 11. Per germline, CDR1 SGHTA and CDR2 FQGNSA. Assay used: immunoSEQ multiplex PCR; TCRdb lists only in-frame clones, some missing. The sample has over 150,000 clones; around 89% are singletons. This clone was detected a few times. This sequence was found in an adult in good health. Material: peripheral blood, obtained on day 0 of AZD1222 vaccination. This chain links TRBV7-2 with TRBJ2-7; 7 bases map to TRBD1. CDR3 region: CASSLNRGNTYEQYF. CDR3 in DNA: TGTGCCAGCAGCCTCAACAGGGGAAACACTTACGAGCAGTACTTC.